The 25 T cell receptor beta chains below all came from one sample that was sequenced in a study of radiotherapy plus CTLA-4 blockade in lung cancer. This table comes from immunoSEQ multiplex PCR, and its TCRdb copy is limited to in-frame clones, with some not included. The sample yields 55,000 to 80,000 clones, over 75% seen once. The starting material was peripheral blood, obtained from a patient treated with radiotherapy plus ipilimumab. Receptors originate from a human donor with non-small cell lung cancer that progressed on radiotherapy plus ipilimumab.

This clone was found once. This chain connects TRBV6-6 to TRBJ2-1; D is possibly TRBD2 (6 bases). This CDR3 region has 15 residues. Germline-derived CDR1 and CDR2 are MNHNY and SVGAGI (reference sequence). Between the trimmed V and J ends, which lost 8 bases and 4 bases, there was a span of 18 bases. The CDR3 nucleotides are TGTGCCAGCTTAGCGAAGGAGGGGATATACAATGAGCAGTTCTTC. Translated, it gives CASLAKEGIYNEQFF.

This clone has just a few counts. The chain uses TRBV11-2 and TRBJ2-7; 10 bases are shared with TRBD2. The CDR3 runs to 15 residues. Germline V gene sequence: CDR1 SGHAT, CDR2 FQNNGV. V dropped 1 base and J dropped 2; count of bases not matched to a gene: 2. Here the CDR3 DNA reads TGTGCCAGCAGCTTAGGGCTAGCGGGAGCCTACGAGCAGTACTTC. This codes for CASSLGLAGAYEQYF.

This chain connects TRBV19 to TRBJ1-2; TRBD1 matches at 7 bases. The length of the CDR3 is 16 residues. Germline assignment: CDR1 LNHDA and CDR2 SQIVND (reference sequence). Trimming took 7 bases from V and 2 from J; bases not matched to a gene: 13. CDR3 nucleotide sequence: TGTGCCAGTAACACGAACAGGGGTATCGAAAACTATGGCTACACCTTC. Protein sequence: CASNTNRGIENYGYTF. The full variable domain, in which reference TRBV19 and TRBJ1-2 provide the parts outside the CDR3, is DGGITQSPKYLFRKEGQNVTLSCEQNLNHDAMYWYRQDPGQGLRLIYYSQIVNDFQKGDIAEGYSVSREKKESFPLTVTSAQKNPTAFYLCASNTNRGIENYGYTFGSGTRLTVV.

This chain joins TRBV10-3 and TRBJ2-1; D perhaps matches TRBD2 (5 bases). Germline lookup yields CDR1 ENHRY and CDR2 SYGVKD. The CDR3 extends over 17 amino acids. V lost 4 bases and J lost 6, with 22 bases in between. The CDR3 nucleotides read TGTGCCATCAGTGCGAGAGGGAGCGTGGGGTCTACCAATGAGCAGTTCTTC. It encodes CAISARGSVGSTNEQFF.

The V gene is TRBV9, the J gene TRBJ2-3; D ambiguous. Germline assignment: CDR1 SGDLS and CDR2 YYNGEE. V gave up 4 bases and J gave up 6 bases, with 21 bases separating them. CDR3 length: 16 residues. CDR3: CASSPRGLELGDTQYF. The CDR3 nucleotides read TGTGCCAGCAGCCCTAGAGGTCTCGAGCTGGGGGATACGCAGTATTTT. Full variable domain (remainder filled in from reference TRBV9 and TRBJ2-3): DSGVTQTPKHLITATGQRVTLRCSPRSGDLSVYWYQQSLDQGLQFLIQYYNGEERAKGNILERFSAQQFPDLHSELNLSSLELGDSALYFCASSPRGLELGDTQYFGPGTRLTVL.

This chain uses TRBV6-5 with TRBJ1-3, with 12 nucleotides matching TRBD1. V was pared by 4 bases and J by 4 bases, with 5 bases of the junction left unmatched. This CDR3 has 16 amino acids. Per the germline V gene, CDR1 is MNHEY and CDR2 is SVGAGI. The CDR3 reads CASSSGTGGAGNTIYF. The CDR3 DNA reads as TGTGCCAGCAGTTCCGGGACAGGGGGCGCCGGAAACACCATATATTTT.

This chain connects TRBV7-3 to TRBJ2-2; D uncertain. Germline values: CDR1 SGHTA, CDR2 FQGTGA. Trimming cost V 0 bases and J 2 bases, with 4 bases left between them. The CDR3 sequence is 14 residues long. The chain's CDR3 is CASSLTRNTGELFF. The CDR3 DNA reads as TGTGCCAGCAGCTTAACCAGAAACACCGGGGAGCTGTTTTTT.

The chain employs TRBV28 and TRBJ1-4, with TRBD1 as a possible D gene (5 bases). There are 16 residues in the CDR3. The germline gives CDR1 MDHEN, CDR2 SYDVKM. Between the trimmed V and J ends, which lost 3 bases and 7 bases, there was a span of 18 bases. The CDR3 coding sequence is TGTGCCAGCAGTTTTATGCGGGGCGGTGAGGTTGAAAAACTGTTTTTT. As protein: CASSFMRGGEVEKLFF.

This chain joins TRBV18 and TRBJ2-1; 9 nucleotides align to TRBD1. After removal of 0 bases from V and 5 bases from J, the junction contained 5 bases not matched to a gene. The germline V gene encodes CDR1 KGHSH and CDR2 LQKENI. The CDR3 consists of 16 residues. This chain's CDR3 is CASSPPGQGWDNEQFF. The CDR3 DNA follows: TGTGCCAGCTCACCACCGGGACAGGGTTGGGACAATGAGCAGTTCTTC.

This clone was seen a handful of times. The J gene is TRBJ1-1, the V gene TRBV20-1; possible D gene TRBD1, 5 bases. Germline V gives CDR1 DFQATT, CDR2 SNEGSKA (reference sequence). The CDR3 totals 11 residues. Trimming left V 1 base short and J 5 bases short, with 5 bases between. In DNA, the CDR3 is TGCAGTGCTAGAGGGGGGACTGAAGCTTTCTTT. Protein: CSARGGTEAFF.

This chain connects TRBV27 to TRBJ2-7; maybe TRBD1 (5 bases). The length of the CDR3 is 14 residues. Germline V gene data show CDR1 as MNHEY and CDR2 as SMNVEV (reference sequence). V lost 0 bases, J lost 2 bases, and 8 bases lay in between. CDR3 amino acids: CASSLSEGAYEQYV. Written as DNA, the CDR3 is TGTGCCAGCAGTTTATCAGAAGGGGCCTACGAGCAGTACGTC.

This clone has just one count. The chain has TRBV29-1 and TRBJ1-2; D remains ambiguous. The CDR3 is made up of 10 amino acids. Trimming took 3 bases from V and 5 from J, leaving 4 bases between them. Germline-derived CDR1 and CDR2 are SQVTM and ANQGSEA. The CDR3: CSVEAYGYTF. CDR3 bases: TGCAGCGTTGAGGCTTATGGCTACACCTTC.

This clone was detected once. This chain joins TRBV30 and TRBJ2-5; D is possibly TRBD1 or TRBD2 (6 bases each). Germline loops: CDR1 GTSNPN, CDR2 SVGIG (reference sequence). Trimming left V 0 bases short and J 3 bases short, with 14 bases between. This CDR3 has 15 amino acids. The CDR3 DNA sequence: TGTGCCTGGAGTGTAGGGGGACTGGGAAAAGAGACCCAGTACTTC. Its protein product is CAWSVGGLGKETQYF.

Here the CDR3 DNA reads TGTGCCAGTAGCGTGGGCGAGACCCAGTACTTC. Protein product: CASSVGETQYF. V usage is TRBV19 and J usage is TRBJ2-5; no definite D call. Germline V gene lookup returns CDR1 LNHDA and CDR2 SQIVND (reference sequence). This CDR3 has 11 residues. The V and J ends lost 6 bases and 5 bases respectively, with 7 bases between them.

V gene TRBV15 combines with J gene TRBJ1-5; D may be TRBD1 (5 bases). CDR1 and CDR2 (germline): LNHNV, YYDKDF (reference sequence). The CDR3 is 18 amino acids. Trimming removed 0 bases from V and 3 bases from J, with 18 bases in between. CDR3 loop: CATSRDRVLGTDNQPQHF. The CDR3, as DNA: TGTGCCACCAGCAGAGACAGGGTATTGGGAACGGACAATCAGCCCCAGCATTTT.

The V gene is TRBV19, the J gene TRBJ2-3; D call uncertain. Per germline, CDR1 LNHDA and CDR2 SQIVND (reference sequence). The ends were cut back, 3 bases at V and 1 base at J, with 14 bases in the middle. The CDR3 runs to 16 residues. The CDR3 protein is CASSIVVGRGTDTQYF. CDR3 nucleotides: TGTGCCAGTAGTATTGTCGTGGGCAGAGGCACAGATACGCAGTATTTT.

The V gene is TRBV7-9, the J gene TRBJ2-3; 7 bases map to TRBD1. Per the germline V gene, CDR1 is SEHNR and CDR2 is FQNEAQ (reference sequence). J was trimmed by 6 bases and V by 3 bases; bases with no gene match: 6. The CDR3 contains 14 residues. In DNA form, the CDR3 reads TGTGCCAGCAGCTTGTCACAGGGGTCGGATACGCAGTATTTT. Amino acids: CASSLSQGSDTQYF. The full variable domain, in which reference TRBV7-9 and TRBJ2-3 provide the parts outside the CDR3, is DTGVSQNPRHKITKRGQNVTFRCDPISEHNRLYWYRQTLGQGPEFLTYFQNEAQLEKSRLLSDRFSAERPKGSFSTLEIQRTEQGDSAMYLCASSLSQGSDTQYFGPGTRLTVL.

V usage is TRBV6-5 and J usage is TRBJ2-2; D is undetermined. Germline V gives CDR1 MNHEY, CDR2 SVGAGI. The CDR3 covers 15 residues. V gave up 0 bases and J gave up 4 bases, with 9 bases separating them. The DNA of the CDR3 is TGTGCCAGCAGTTACTCGTCCAGGTTCACCGGGGAGCTGTTTTTT. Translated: CASSYSSRFTGELFF.

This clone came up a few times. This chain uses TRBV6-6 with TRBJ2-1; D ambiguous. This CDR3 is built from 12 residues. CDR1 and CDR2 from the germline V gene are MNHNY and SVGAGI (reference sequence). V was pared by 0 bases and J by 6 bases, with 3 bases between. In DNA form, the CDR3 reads TGTGCCAGCAGTTACTCCAGCAATGAGCAGTTCTTC. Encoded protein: CASSYSSNEQFF.

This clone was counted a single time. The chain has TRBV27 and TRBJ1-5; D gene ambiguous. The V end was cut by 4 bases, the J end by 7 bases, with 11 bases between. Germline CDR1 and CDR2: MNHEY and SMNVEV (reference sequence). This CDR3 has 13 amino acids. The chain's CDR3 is CASSYGFWQPQHF. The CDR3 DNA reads TGTGCCAGCAGTTATGGATTTTGGCAGCCCCAGCATTTT.

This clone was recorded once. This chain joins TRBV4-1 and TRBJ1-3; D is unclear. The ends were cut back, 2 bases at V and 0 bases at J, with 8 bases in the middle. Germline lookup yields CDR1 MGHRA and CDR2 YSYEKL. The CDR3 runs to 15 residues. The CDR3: CASSQLSGSGNTIYF. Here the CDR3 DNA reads TGCGCCAGCAGCCAATTATCAGGCTCTGGAAACACCATATATTTT.

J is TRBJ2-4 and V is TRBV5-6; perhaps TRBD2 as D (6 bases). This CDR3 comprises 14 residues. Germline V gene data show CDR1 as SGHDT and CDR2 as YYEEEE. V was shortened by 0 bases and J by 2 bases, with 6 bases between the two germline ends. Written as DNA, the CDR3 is TGTGCCAGCAGCTTGGGGACTACCAAAAACATTCAGTACTTC. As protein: CASSLGTTKNIQYF. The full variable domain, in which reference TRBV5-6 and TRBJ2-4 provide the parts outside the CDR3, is DAGVTQSPTHLIKTRGQQVTLRCSPKSGHDTVSWYQQALGQGPQFIFQYYEEEERQRGNFPDRFSGHQFPNYSSELNVNALLLGDSALYLCASSLGTTKNIQYFGAGTRLSVL.

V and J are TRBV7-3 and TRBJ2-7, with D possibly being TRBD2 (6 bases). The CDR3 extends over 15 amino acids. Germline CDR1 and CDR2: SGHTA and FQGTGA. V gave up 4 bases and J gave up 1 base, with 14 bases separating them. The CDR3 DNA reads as TGTGCCAGCAGCTCGTACGGGAGCGTATCCTACGAGCAGTACTTC. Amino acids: CASSSYGSVSYEQYF.

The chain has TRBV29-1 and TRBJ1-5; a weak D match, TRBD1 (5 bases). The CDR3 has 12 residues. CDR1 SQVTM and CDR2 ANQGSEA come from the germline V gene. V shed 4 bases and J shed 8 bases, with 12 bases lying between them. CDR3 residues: CSVAHQGEPQHF. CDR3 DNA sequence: TGCAGCGTTGCCCATCAGGGAGAGCCCCAGCATTTT.

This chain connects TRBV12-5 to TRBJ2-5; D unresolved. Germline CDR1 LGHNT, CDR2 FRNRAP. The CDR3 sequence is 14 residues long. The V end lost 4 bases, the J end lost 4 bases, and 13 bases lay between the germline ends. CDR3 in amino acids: CASGSPPVSETQYF. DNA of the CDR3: TGTGCTAGTGGTTCCCCGCCAGTTTCAGAGACCCAGTACTTC.